Following are 20 T cell receptor beta chains from one sample sequenced in a study of cytomegalovirus exposure and HLA in healthy donors. PCR primers comprised 60 Vbeta and 13 Jbeta primers. Assay: immunoSEQ multiplex PCR; the TCRdb copy retains only in-frame clones and omits some. The sample has 89,000 or so clones, 65% to 80% seen once. The source material was PBMCs. The receptors were sampled from a man in his sixties in good health and CMV-seronegative.

This chain connects TRBV2 to TRBJ2-3, with 12 bases identical to TRBD2. V shed 8 bases, J shed 4 bases, and the junction held 7 bases outside the gene matches. The CDR3 has 15 amino acids. Germline CDR1 SNHLY, CDR2 FYNNEI. Here the CDR3 reads CASSLAGGLADTQYF. CDR3 in DNA: TGTGCCAGCTCTCTAGCGGGGGGGCTGGCAGATACGCAGTATTTT.

In its sample, this clone was seen once. The chain combines TRBV2 with TRBJ1-2, with 7 bases that match TRBD1. CDR3 length: 16 residues. V gave up 6 bases and J gave up 3 bases; unmatched junction bases: 13. Germline V lookup: CDR1 SNHLY, CDR2 FYNNEI. The CDR3 is CASSGGGPGGDYGYTF. The CDR3, as DNA: TGTGCCAGCAGCGGGGGGGGGCCAGGGGGTGACTATGGCTACACCTTC. Based on the CDR3 plus reference TRBV2 and TRBJ1-2, the full variable domain is EPEVTQTPSHQVTQMGQEVILRCVPISNHLYFYWYRQILGQKVEFLVSFYNNEISEKSEIFDDQFSVERPDGSNFTLKIRSTKLEDSAMYFCASSGGGPGGDYGYTFGSGTRLTVV.

V usage is TRBV19 and J usage is TRBJ2-2; no clear D gene. The germline V gene encodes CDR1 LNHDA and CDR2 SQIVND (reference sequence). Trimming removed 5 bases from V and 4 bases from J, with 11 bases in between. This CDR3 has 14 amino acids. The CDR3 loop reads CASSLSGLTGELFF. The CDR3 DNA follows: TGTGCCAGTAGTCTCTCAGGTCTCACCGGGGAGCTGTTTTTT.

The CDR3 is CASSLGQGQTNIQYF. The CDR3 DNA reads TGCGCCAGCAGCTTGGGCCAGGGACAGACAAACATTCAGTACTTC. The rearrangement joins TRBV5-1 to TRBJ2-4, with 7 bases identical to TRBD1. Germline CDR1 is SGHRS and CDR2 is YFSETQ. This CDR3 is 15 amino acids long. Trimming cost V 0 bases and J 6 bases; bases outside gene matches: 6.

This CDR3 is CASSLEGENTEAFF. The CDR3 DNA reads TGTGCCAGCAGCTTGGAGGGGGAGAACACTGAAGCTTTCTTT. This chain connects TRBV5-6 to TRBJ1-1; weak D call: TRBD1 (6 bases). V was cut by 0 bases and J by 1 base, with 7 bases left in between. The CDR3 length is 14 residues. CDR1 is SGHDT and CDR2 is YYEEEE in the germline V gene.

The chain combines TRBV9 with TRBJ2-3; TRBD1 might be the D (6 bases). The CDR3 loop spans 13 amino acids. Per the germline V gene, CDR1 is SGDLS and CDR2 is YYNGEE. Between the trimmed V and J ends, which lost 6 bases and 6 bases, there was a span of 14 bases. CDR3: CASTYDTGDTQYF. In DNA, the CDR3 is TGTGCCAGCACCTATGACACAGGGGATACGCAGTATTTT. Looking up the rest from reference TRBV9 and TRBJ2-3 gives the full variable domain: DSGVTQTPKHLITATGQRVTLRCSPRSGDLSVYWYQQSLDQGLQFLIQYYNGEERAKGNILERFSAQQFPDLHSELNLSSLELGDSALYFCASTYDTGDTQYFGPGTRLTVL.

V usage is TRBV10-3 and J usage is TRBJ2-7, with D perhaps matching TRBD1 (6 bases). V lost 6 bases and J 0 bases, leaving 9 bases between the germline ends. Germline V gene data show CDR1 as ENHRY and CDR2 as SYGVKD. This CDR3 has 13 amino acids. Here the CDR3 reads CAIRGQTSYEQYF. CDR3 sequence (DNA): TGTGCCATCAGAGGACAGACCTCCTACGAGCAGTACTTC.

In this sample, this clone turned up once. The chain couples TRBV5-1 to TRBJ2-7; D is perhaps TRBD1 (6 bases). The CDR3 sequence is 15 residues long. V shed 1 base and J shed 0 bases, with 11 bases lying between them. CDR1 is SGHRS, CDR2 YFSETQ, per germline. The CDR3 here is CASSLLQGYSYEQYF. Here the CDR3 DNA reads TGCGCCAGCAGCTTGTTGCAGGGGTACTCCTACGAGCAGTACTTC.

This clone was observed once. The V call is TRBV5-4, the J call TRBJ2-5; 10 nucleotides match TRBD1. The CDR3 runs 16 residues. CDR1 is SGHNT, CDR2 YYREEE, per germline (reference sequence). The J segment lost 5 bases and the V segment lost 3 bases, leaving 10 bases of the junction unmatched. The CDR3 DNA reads TGTGCCAGCAGCTCCCTTGACAGGGGGCTGGAGGAGACCCAGTACTTC. Encoded protein: CASSSLDRGLEETQYF.

The chain links TRBV19 to TRBJ1-2, with 8 bases matching TRBD1. The ends lost 5 bases at V and 4 bases at J; junction bases unmatched: 6. The CDR3 loop spans 14 amino acids. Germline values: CDR1 LNHDA, CDR2 SQIVND (reference sequence). The CDR3 here is CASSVGQGSYGYTF. The CDR3, as DNA: TGTGCCAGTAGTGTTGGACAGGGCTCCTATGGCTACACCTTC.

The chain couples TRBV30 to TRBJ1-4, with a tentative D call TRBD1 (6 bases). This CDR3 region has 15 residues. CDR1 GTSNPN and CDR2 SVGIG come from the germline V gene (reference sequence). Trimming left V 2 bases short and J 6 bases short, with 16 bases between. The CDR3 is CAWSLRRGADEKLFF. The CDR3 nucleotides are TGTGCCTGGAGTCTCCGTCGGGGGGCAGATGAAAAACTGTTTTTT.

The chain employs TRBV30 and TRBJ2-7; D might be TRBD2 (6 bases). V lost 0 bases, J lost 2 bases, and 8 bases lay in between. The length of the CDR3 is 13 residues. Germline lookup yields CDR1 GTSNPN and CDR2 SVGIG (reference sequence). The DNA for the CDR3 is TGTGCCTGGAGTGTGGGCGGGACCTACGAGCAGTACTTC. Residues: CAWSVGGTYEQYF.

The chain links TRBV5-1 to TRBJ2-7; 12 nucleotides agree with TRBD2. Germline V gives CDR1 SGHRS, CDR2 YFSETQ. The CDR3 runs to 16 residues. J was trimmed by 0 bases and V by 4 bases; bases with no gene match: 5. CDR3 loop: CASSTSSGGGSYEQYF. CDR3 DNA: TGCGCCAGCAGCACCTCTAGCGGGGGGGGCTCCTACGAGCAGTACTTC. The full variable domain, completed using reference TRBV5-1 and TRBJ2-7, is KAGVTQTPRYLIKTRGQQVTLSCSPISGHRSVSWYQQTPGQGLQFLFEYFSETQRNKGNFPGRFSGRQFSNSRSEMNVSTLELGDSALYLCASSTSSGGGSYEQYFGPGTRLTVT.

The sample holds a few counts of this clone. This sequence joins TRBV18 and TRBJ1-1; no reliable D call. CDR1 and CDR2 (germline): KGHSH, LQKENI. The CDR3 is 14 amino acids. The ends were cut back, 3 bases at V and 1 base at J, with 9 bases in the middle. The CDR3 nucleotides read TGTGCCAGCTCACCTTCAGGAACGAACACTGAAGCTTTCTTT. Translation gives CASSPSGTNTEAFF.

This clone has just one count. The chain has TRBV7-2 and TRBJ1-6, with unresolved D. The CDR3 spans 13 residues. Trimming cost V 0 bases and J 10 bases, with 7 bases left between them. From germline, CDR1 is SGHTA and CDR2 FQGNSA. The CDR3 DNA is TGTGCCAGCAGCTTAGCCGGGGTCTCACCCCTCCACTTT. This translates into CASSLAGVSPLHF.

This chain uses TRBV20-1 with TRBJ2-5, with TRBD2 as a possible D gene (5 bases). This CDR3 has 11 residues. V was shortened by 8 bases and J by 2 bases, with 9 bases between the two germline ends. Germline CDR1 reads DFQATT; CDR2 reads SNEGSKA (reference sequence). The CDR3 DNA sequence: TGCAGTTGGACTTTTCAAGAGACCCAGTACTTC. Its translation: CSWTFQETQYF.

In its sample, this clone was seen a few times. The V gene is TRBV5-6, the J gene TRBJ1-1; D gene unclear. Germline CDR1 SGHDT, CDR2 YYEEEE. The CDR3 sequence is 14 residues long. The V end lost 0 bases, the J end lost 0 bases, and 6 bases lay between the germline ends. In nucleotides, the CDR3 is TGTGCCAGCAGCTTGGTAGCCGTGAACACTGAAGCTTTCTTT. Translating gives CASSLVAVNTEAFF.

CDR3 coding DNA: TGTGCCAGCAGACTAGCGGAACAAGAGACCCAGTACTTC. This sequence encodes CASRLAEQETQYF. The J gene is TRBJ2-5, the V gene TRBV2; 8 positions match TRBD2. Germline V gene data show CDR1 as SNHLY and CDR2 as FYNNEI. With V trimmed by 6 bases and J by 2 bases, 2 bases remained unmatched. This CDR3 comprises 13 residues.

The J gene is TRBJ2-5, the V gene TRBV6-5, with TRBD2 identical over 8 bases. The CDR3 length is 15 residues. The V gene's germline CDR1 is MNHEY and CDR2 SVGAGI. The ends lost 2 bases at V and 2 bases at J; junction bases unmatched: 4. The CDR3, as DNA: TGTGCCAGCAGTTACGGTGCTAGCGGGCAAGAGACCCAGTACTTC. This encodes CASSYGASGQETQYF.

This clone appeared a few times. The chain combines TRBV30 with TRBJ2-5, with TRBD2 as a possible D gene (7 bases). The CDR3 consists of 14 residues. Germline assignment: CDR1 GTSNPN and CDR2 SVGIG (reference sequence). V shed 5 bases and J shed 5 bases, with 18 bases lying between them. The CDR3 sequence is CAWEGGGAGETQYF. The CDR3 DNA reads TGTGCCTGGGAGGGCGGGGGCGCGGGGGAGACCCAGTACTTC.